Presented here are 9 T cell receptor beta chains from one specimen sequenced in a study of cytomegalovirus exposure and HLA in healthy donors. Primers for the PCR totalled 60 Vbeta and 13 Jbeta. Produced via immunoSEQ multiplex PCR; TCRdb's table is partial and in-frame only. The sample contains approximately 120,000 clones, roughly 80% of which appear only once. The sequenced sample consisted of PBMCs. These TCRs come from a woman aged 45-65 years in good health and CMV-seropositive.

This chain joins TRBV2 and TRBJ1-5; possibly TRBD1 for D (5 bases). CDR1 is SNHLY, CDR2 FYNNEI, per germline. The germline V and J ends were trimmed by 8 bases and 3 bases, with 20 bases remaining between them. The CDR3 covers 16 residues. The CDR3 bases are TGTGCCAGCCTCAAAGGAGGGACCGATCCCAATCAGCCCCAGCATTTT. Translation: CASLKGGTDPNQPQHF.

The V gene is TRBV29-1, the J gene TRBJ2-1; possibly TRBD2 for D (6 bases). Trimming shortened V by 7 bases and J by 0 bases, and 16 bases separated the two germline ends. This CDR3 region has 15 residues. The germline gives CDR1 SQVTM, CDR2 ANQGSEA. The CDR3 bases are TGCAGCGCCCCAGGAGGGCTGAGCTCCTACAATGAGCAGTTCTTC. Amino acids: CSAPGGLSSYNEQFF.

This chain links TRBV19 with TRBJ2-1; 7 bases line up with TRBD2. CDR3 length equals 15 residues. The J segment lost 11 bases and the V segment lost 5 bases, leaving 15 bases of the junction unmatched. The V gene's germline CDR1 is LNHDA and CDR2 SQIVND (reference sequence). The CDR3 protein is CASSPRAGVIPQQFF. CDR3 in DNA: TGTGCCAGTAGTCCCCGGGCGGGAGTTATCCCTCAGCAGTTCTTC. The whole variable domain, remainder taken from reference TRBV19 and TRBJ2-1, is DGGITQSPKYLFRKEGQNVTLSCEQNLNHDAMYWYRQDPGQGLRLIYYSQIVNDFQKGDIAEGYSVSREKKESFPLTVTSAQKNPTAFYLCASSPRAGVIPQQFFGPGTRLTVL.

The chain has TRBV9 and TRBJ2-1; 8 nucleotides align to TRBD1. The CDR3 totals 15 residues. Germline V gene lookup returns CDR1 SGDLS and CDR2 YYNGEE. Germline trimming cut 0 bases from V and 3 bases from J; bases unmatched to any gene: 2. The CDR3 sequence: CASSVEGTGYNEQFF. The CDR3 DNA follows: TGTGCCAGCAGCGTAGAAGGGACAGGCTACAATGAGCAGTTCTTC.

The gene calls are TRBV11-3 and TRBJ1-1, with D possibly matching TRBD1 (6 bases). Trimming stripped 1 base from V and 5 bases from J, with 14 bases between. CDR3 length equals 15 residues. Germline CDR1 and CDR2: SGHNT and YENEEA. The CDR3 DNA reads TGTGCCAGCAGCTTAGCCTACAGGGAGGGTACTGAAGCTTTCTTT. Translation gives CASSLAYREGTEAFF.

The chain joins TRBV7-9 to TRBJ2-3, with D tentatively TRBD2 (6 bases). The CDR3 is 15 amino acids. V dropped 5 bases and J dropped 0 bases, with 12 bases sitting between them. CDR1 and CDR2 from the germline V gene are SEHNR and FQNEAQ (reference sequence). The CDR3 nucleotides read TGTGCCAGCAGCGACACCGGGACTAGCACAGATACGCAGTATTTT. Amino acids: CASSDTGTSTDTQYF.

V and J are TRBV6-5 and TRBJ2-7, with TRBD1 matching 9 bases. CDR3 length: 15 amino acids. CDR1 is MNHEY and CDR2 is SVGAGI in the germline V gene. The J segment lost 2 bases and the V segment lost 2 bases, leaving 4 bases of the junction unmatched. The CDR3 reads CASSYTGTGPYEQYF. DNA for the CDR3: TGTGCCAGCAGTTACACCGGGACAGGGCCCTACGAGCAGTACTTC.

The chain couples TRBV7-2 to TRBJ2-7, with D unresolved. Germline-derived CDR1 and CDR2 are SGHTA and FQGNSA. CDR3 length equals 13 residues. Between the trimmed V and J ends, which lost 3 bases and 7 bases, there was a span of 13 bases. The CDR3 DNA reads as TGTGCCAGCAGCTTCCTTAATGTGAGGGAGCAGTACTTC. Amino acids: CASSFLNVREQYF.

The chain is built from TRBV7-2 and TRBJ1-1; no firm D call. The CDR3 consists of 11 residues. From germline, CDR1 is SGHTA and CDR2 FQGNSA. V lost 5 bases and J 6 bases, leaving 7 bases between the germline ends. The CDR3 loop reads CASSPRSEAFF. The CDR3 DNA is TGTGCCAGCAGCCCTAGATCTGAAGCTTTCTTT.